Sequencing of this TCR beta chain was carried out in a study of cytomegalovirus exposure and HLA in healthy donors (dated by TCRdb to between 2016 and 2019). Background on the whole study: An earlier analysis of some 620 of the donors reported 276 Gb of sequence data and around 120 million unique TCR beta sequences obtained from around 180 million T cells. Rather than using new phenotypic data, the later analysis identified candidate immune exposures from TCR beta sequences and from how often those sequences occurred across donors. A separate validation cohort of roughly 110 different subjects was used in addition to the roughly 700-subject first cohort. The aim of the study was to test whether cataloging public T cell receptors could identify signatures of past pathogen exposure. Both class I and class II loci were covered by HLA typing, at four-digit resolution. In a later genetic analysis, genome-wide SNP genotypes for about three fifths of the roughly 670 donors were used, and that subset was treated as a discovery cohort. Every discovery cohort repertoire had been produced on one sequencing platform. Donor age, sex, ethnicity and CMV serostatus were collected together with the repertoire data. Of the roughly 410 genotyped donors, 65% to 90% were placed in the genetic ancestry cluster associated with self-reported Caucasian donors. Among under 450 genotyped donors of the cohort, an average of approximately 240,000 unique TCR beta nucleotide sequences were sequenced per donor, roughly 20% of them non-productive. To predict cytomegalovirus infection status, the study combined high-throughput TCR immunosequencing, statistical association of individual TCRs with disease status, and machine learning. An earlier analysis of 587 of the donors used high-throughput TCR beta sequencing to judge whether each TCR beta V gene segment behaved as functional or pseudogenic. An early release that covered roughly 600 HLA-typed donors contained about 300 gigabases of sequencing data and around 80 million unique TCR sequences. The number of typed donors differed by locus: about 620-640 for A, B, C, DRB1 and DQB1; approximately 520 for DQA1; over 600 for DPA1; and roughly 470 for DPB1. The study used immunosequencing to profile the T cell repertoires of 666 subjects and linked those repertoires to cytomegalovirus serostatus. A later analysis re-examined previously published TCR beta repertoires from around 670 donors and added high-resolution HLA genotyping to investigate patterns of TCR occurrence. Because of strong linkage in the cohort, roughly five DR-DQ haplotypes were treated as single units for association and clustering. On the study overall, not on this receptor specifically: In a later analysis, most CMV-associated TCR beta chains were found to appear HLA-restricted, with HLA associations seemingly driven largely by CMV exposure. The authors suggested that the approach could potentially be generalized to other disease states and immunological phenotypes. Over 15 rarely observed V segments, including chromosome 9 orphons, were excluded from the earlier analysis of 550 to 700 of the donors because counts were too low. According to a later genetic analysis, donors in an Asian-associated ancestry cluster had fewer N-insertions in productive TCRs than the approximately 700-donor mean. A later analysis associated 17,000 or so TCR beta sequences with specific HLA alleles at a false discovery rate of 0.05. While some public TCRs were present in many individuals, most TCR sequences turned up only very rarely across donors. An association between a missense DCLRE1C variant and V-gene and J-gene trimming of TCR beta chains was found in a later genetic analysis and replicated in an independent cohort. Presence/absence analyses assumed roughly uniform sequencing depth across donors, an assumption that may not hold. HLA typing was unavailable for some donors at each locus, so association tests used only the typed subset. Compared with equally common non-associated chains, HLA-associated TCR beta chains in a later analysis were more clonally expanded and had lower generation probabilities. Assigning TCR associations to individual alleles was difficult when HLA alleles, especially DR and DQ, strongly co-occurred. For the cohort, immune exposure information was limited to CMV serostatus. In vitro tests confirmed that a few of the cytomegalovirus-associated TCR beta chains recognize cytomegalovirus antigens. In the study, some 160 TCR beta chains were listed as associated with cytomegalovirus. A further reported finding was that TCR beta sequences accurately predicted the HLA-A and HLA-B alleles for most subjects in the first cohort. An earlier analysis of approximately 570 of the donors showed that most TCR beta V segments appeared in productive rearrangements either about 87% or about 30% of the time, which broadly matched IMGT annotations. A cluster of highly shared sequence variants was judged likely to represent a technical artifact of the sequencing pipeline. The classifier was reported to diagnose cytomegalovirus status with high specificity and sensitivity in both the original cohort and the validation cohort. According to a later analysis, parvovirus B19, influenza, CMV and Epstein-Barr virus appeared linked to several top co-occurrence clusters. Correlated functional status among segregating V segments might be attributable to linkage disequilibrium, but an unknown experimental factor could not be ruled out. In a later analysis, the rate of TCR association differed among HLA loci, with DRB1 alleles having the most associated TCRs and HLA-C alleles having the fewest. The cohort was sequenced for TCR beta chains only, and without alpha or paired-chain data the features that could be detected were limited.

Turning to this clone: The antigen it recognizes is unknown.

Receptors were amplified or captured by the immunoSEQ multiplex PCR assay. For the multiplex PCR, a mixture combining 60 forward primers for TCR Vbeta segments and 13 reverse primers for TCR Jbeta segments was used. Amplification of the CDR3 region of rearranged TCR beta genes was performed with a multiplex PCR assay on genomic DNA. The Illumina HiSeq System was used to sequence the amplified TCR beta libraries as 87-base-pair reads. Concerning the study's data processing: In a later analysis, some 80 million unique TCR beta chains were counted across the 650 to 750 repertoires, and roughly 10 million of these chains were shared by at least two donors. Raw reads were error-corrected and collapsed into unique sequences by a nearest-neighbor algorithm in which closely related sequences were merged to remove PCR and sequencing errors. Alignment of CDR3 sequences to IMGT reference sequences was used to assign V, D and J gene segments. For a sequence to be retained, a match of at least six nucleotides to both a V gene segment and a J gene segment was required. Rearrangements were classified as productive when the CDR3 lacked stop codons and remained in frame with V and J, and all other rearrangements were classified as non-productive. CDR3 was defined by IMGT convention, running from the second conserved V-encoded cysteine to the conserved J-encoded phenylalanine. In an earlier analysis of around 570 of the donors, sequences lacking an unambiguous match to a single V gene segment were excluded. In an earlier analysis of roughly 500 of the donors, V segments were called functional above 56.7% productive rearrangements and were called segregating when the between-donor standard deviation exceeded 5%. A statistical classification framework was developed to diagnose cytomegalovirus status using the catalog of TCR beta chain sequences. A later analysis assigned V and J genes by comparing TCR nucleotide sequences with IMGT/GENE-DB human TR gene sequences. A later analysis assigned CDR3 sequences and most-parsimonious VDJ recombination scenarios with the TCRdist pipeline. In a later analysis, each TCR beta chain was defined by its CDR3 amino acid sequence together with its V-gene family, and reads lacking a unique V-gene family were excluded. A later analysis removed over 500 highly shared, low-generation-probability nucleotide sequences to deal with suspected cross-contamination and a sequencing artifact. In a later analysis, a clonal expansion index was calculated for each public chain from normalized within-repertoire ranks of inferred template counts. Generation probabilities in a later analysis came from a VDJ recombination model fitted to out-of-frame rearrangements, and those results were checked against IGoR. Hypergeometric tests were used in a later analysis to score TCR-TCR, TCR-HLA and TCR-CMV co-occurrence, with a repertoire-size bias correction applied to the TCR pairs. False discovery rates were estimated in a later analysis by permuting HLA or CMV assignments 20 times. In a later analysis, co-occurring TCRs were grouped with DBSCAN, and TCRdist sequence similarity was added when clustering was performed within HLA-allele-positive subsets. For co-occurrence clustering, repertoires with fewer than 30,000 or more than 120,000 public chains were excluded, along with a handful of repertoires with anomalous nucleotide sharing. This immuneACCESS table, as held by TCRdb, lists in-frame sequences with V and J called but not all clones. Of the missing ones, under half trace to an unresolved V gene in checked studies; the others have no known cause. V, J and clone size derive from that table, while D and trimming were established from the DNA sequence. The sample table gives tens of thousands of clones. The ten largest clonotypes hold 2.5% to 3% of the sample.

The cohort consisted of hundreds of healthy bone marrow donors. All cohort members were sampled while nominally healthy, although unrecorded immune exposures were likely present. The donor tested CMV seronegative, placing the donor among the 350 to 400 seronegative members of the cohort. Each donor provided a peripheral blood sample, and peripheral blood mononuclear cells were used for TCR beta sequencing. The Qiagen DNeasy Blood Extraction Kit was used to extract genomic DNA from the blood cell samples. The source material was PBMCs. The sequence derives from a man aged 35 to 55 in good health and CMV-seronegative.

The CDR3 sequence is CASSVTSARDSEQFF. The nucleotide sequence is given as TGTGCCAGCAGCGTCACTAGCGCTCGAGACAGTGAGCAGTTCTTC. In this chain, TRBV9 is recombined with TRBJ2-1; 7 central bases correspond to TRBD2. CDR1 and CDR2, looked up from the germline V gene, are SGDLS and YYNGEE. Germline trimming: 2 bases from V, 9 bases from J; junction bases outside gene matches: 11. The CDR3 runs 15 amino acids, cysteine and phenylalanine included. The entry retains the CDR3 DNA only, 45 bases that are in frame from base 1. With the rest looked up from the reference TRBV9 and TRBJ2-1 genes rather than sequenced, the full variable domain is DSGVTQTPKHLITATGQRVTLRCSPRSGDLSVYWYQQSLDQGLQFLIQYYNGEERAKGNILERFSAQQFPDLHSELNLSSLELGDSALYFCASSVTSARDSEQFFGPGTRLTVL.